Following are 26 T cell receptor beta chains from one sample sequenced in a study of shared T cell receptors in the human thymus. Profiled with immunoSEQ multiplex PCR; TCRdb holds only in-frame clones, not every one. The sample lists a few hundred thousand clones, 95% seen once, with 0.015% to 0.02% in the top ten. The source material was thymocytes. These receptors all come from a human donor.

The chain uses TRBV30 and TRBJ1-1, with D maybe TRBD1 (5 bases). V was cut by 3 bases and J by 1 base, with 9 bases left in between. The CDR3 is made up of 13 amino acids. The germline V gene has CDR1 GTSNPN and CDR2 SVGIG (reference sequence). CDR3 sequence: CAWSPGPNTEAFF. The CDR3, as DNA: TGTGCCTGGAGCCCGGGACCGAACACTGAAGCTTTCTTT.

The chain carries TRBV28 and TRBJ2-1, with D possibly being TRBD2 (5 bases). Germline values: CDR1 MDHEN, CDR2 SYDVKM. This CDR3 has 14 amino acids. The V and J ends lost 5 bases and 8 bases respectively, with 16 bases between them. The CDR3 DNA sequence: TGTGCCAGCAGTACACCCCTACTAGATTATGAGCAGTTCTTC. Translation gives CASSTPLLDYEQFF.

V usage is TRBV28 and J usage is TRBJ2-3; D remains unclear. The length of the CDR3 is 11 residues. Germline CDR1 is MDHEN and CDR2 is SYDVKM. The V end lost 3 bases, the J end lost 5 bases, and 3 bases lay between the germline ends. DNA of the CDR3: TGTGCCAGCAGTTTTAAAGATACGCAGTATTTT. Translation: CASSFKDTQYF. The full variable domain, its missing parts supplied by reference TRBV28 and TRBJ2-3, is DVKVTQSSRYLVKRTGEKVFLECVQDMDHENMFWYRQDPGLGLRLIYFSYDVKMKEKGDIPEGYSVSREKKERFSLILESASTNQTSMYLCASSFKDTQYFGPGTRLTVL.

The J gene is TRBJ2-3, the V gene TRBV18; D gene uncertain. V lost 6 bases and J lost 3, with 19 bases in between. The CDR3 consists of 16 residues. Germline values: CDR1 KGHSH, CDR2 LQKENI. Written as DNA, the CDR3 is TGTGCCAGCTCGCCGACCCCACCGATGGTGACAGATACGCAGTATTTT. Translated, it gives CASSPTPPMVTDTQYF.

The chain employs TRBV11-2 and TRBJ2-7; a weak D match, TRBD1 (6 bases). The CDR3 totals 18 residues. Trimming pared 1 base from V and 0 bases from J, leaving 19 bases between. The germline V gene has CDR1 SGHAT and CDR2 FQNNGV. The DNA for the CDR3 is TGTGCCAGCAGCTTAGCAAACCGTAGGGGGAGAAACTCCTACGAGCAGTACTTC. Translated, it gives CASSLANRRGRNSYEQYF.

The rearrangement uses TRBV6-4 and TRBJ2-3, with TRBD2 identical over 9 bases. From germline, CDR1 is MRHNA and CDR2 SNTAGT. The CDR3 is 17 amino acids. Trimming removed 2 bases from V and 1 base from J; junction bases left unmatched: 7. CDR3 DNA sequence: TGTGCCAGCAGTGACGAGGGGATAGCGGGAGGCACAGATACGCAGTATTTT. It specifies CASSDEGIAGGTDTQYF.

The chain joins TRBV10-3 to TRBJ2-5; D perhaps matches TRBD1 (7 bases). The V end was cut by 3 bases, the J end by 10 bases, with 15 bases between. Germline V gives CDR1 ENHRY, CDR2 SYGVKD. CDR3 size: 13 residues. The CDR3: CAISDAGQRGQYF. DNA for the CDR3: TGTGCCATCAGTGATGCGGGACAGAGGGGCCAGTACTTC.

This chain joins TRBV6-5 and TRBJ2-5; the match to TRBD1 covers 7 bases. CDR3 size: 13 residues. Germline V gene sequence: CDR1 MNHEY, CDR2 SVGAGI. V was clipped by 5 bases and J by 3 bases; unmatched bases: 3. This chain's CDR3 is CASSETGEETQYF. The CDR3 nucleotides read TGTGCCAGCAGTGAAACAGGGGAAGAGACCCAGTACTTC.

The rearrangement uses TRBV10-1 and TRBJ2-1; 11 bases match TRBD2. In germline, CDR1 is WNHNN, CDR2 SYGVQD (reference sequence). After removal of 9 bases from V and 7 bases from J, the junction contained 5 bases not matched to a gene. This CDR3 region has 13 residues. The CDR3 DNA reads TGCGCCAGTTTAGCGGGAGGGCAAAATGAGCAGTTCTTC. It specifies CASLAGGQNEQFF.

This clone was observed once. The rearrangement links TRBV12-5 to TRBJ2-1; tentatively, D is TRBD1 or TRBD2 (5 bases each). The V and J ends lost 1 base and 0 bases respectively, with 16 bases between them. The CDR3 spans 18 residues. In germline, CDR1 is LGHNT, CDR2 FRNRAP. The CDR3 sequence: CASGLGYPSGSSYNEQFF. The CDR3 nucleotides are TGTGCTAGTGGTTTGGGATATCCCTCAGGGAGCTCCTACAATGAGCAGTTCTTC.

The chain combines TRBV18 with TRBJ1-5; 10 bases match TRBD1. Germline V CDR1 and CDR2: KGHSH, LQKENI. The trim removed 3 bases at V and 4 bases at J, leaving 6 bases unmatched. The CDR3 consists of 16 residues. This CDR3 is CASSPRGDRGNQPQHF. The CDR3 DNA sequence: TGTGCCAGCTCACCCAGGGGGGACAGGGGAAATCAGCCCCAGCATTTT. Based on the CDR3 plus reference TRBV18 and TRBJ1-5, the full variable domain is NAGVMQNPRHLVRRRGQEARLRCSPMKGHSHVYWYRQLPEEGLKFMVYLQKENIIDESGMPKERFSAEFPKEGPSILRIQQVVRGDSAAYFCASSPRGDRGNQPQHFGDGTRLSIL.

For the CDR3, the DNA is TGTGCCAGCAGCCGGACCCAGGAGGAGACAGATACGCAGTATTTT. The encoded protein is CASSRTQEETDTQYF. This rearrangement joins TRBV16 to TRBJ2-3, with D possibly TRBD2 on 5 matching bases. CDR3 length equals 15 residues. With 4 bases removed from V and 3 bases from J, the gap between germline ends came to 14 bases. Germline V gene data show CDR1 as KGHSY and CDR2 as FQNENV.

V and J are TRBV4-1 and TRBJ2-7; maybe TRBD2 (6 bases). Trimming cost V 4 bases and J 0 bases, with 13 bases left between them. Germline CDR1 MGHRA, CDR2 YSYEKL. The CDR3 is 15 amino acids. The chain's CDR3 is CASSPLAEGSYEQYF. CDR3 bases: TGCGCCAGCAGCCCGTTAGCGGAGGGCTCCTACGAGCAGTACTTC.

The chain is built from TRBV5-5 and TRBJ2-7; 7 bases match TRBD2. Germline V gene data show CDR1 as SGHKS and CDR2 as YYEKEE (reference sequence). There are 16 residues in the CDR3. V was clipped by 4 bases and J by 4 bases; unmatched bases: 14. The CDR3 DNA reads TGTGCCAGCAGCCGGGGGGTAGGTAGCCCCCTATACGAGCAGTACTTC. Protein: CASSRGVGSPLYEQYF.

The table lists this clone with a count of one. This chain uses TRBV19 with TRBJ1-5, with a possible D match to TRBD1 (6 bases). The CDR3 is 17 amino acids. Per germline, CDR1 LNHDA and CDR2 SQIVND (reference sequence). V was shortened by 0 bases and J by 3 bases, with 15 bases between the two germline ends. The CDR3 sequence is CASSIDRGRDLNQPQHF. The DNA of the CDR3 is TGTGCCAGTAGTATAGACCGGGGGCGAGACCTCAATCAGCCCCAGCATTTT.

CDR3 bases: TGTGCCAGCAGTGAAGCCAAACTAGCGGGATCTCCAGATACGCAGTATTTT. It specifies CASSEAKLAGSPDTQYF. This sequence joins TRBV2 and TRBJ2-3, with TRBD2 matching 10 bases. Per the germline V gene, CDR1 is SNHLY and CDR2 is FYNNEI. J gave up 4 bases and V 0 bases, and 7 bases lay outside the gene matches. This CDR3 region has 17 residues.

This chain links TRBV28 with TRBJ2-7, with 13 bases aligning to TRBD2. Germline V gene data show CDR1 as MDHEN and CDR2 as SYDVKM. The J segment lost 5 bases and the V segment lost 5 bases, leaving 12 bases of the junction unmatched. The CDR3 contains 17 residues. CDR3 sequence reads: CASSLWGLAGSSDEQYF. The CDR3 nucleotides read TGTGCCAGCAGTCTTTGGGGACTAGCGGGAAGTAGCGACGAGCAGTACTTC.

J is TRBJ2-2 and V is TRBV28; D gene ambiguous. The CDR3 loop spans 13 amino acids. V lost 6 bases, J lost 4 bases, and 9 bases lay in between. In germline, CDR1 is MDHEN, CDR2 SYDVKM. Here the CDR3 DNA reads TGTGCCAGCAGAAACGAGAGCACCGGGGAGCTGTTTTTT. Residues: CASRNESTGELFF. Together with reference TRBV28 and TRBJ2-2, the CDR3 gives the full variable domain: DVKVTQSSRYLVKRTGEKVFLECVQDMDHENMFWYRQDPGLGLRLIYFSYDVKMKEKGDIPEGYSVSREKKERFSLILESASTNQTSMYLCASRNESTGELFFGEGSRLTVL.

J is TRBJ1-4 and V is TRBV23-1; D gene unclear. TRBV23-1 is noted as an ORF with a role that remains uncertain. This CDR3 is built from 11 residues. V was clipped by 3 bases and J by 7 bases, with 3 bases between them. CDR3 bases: TGCGCCAGCAGTCAGGGTGAAAAACTGTTTTTT. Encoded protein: CASSQGEKLFF.

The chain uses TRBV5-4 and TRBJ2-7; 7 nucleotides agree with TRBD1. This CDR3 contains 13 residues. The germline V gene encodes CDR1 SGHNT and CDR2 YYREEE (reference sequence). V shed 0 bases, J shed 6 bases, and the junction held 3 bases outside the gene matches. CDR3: CASSLEGGSEQYF. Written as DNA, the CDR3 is TGTGCCAGCAGCTTGGAAGGGGGCTCCGAGCAGTACTTC.

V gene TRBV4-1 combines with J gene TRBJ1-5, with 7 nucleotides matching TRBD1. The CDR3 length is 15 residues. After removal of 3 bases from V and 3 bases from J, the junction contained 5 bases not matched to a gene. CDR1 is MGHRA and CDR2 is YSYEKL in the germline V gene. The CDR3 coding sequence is TGCGCCAGCAGCCATTCCGACAGGGTCAATCAGCCCCAGCATTTT. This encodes CASSHSDRVNQPQHF.

The CDR3 spells CASSLARHPPHF. The CDR3 coding sequence is TGTGCCAGCAGTTTAGCTCGGCACCCTCCGCATTTT. The rearrangement links TRBV28 to TRBJ1-5; D is ambiguous. This CDR3 comprises 12 residues. Trimming cost V 2 bases and J 15 bases, with 14 bases left between them. Per the germline V gene, CDR1 is MDHEN and CDR2 is SYDVKM.

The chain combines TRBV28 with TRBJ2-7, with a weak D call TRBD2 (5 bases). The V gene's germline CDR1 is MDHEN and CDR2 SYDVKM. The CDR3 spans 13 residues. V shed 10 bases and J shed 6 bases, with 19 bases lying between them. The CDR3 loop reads CATLRARGGEQYF. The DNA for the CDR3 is TGTGCCACCCTCCGGGCCCGCGGAGGCGAGCAGTACTTC.

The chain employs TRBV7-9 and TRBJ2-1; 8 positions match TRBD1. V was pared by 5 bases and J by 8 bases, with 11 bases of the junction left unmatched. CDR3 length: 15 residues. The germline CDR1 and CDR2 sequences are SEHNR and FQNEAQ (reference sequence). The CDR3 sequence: CASSDFDRGRDEQFF. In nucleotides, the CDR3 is TGTGCCAGCAGCGACTTTGACAGGGGTAGGGATGAGCAGTTCTTC.

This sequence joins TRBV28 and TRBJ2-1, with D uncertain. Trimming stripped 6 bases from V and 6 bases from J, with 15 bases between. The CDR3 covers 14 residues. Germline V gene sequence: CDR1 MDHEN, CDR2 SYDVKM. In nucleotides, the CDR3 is TGTGCCAGCAGCCCCGACCCAAGACGCAATGAGCAGTTCTTC. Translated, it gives CASSPDPRRNEQFF.

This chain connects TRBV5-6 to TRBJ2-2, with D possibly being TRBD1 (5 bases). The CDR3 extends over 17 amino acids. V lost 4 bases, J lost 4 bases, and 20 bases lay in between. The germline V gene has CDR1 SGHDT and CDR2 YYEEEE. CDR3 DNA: TGTGCCAGCAGCCTCACTCTTGACAGACGGGTCACCGGGGAGCTGTTTTTT. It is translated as CASSLTLDRRVTGELFF. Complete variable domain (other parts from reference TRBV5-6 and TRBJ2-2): DAGVTQSPTHLIKTRGQQVTLRCSPKSGHDTVSWYQQALGQGPQFIFQYYEEEERQRGNFPDRFSGHQFPNYSSELNVNALLLGDSALYLCASSLTLDRRVTGELFFGEGSRLTVL.